The 31 T cell receptor beta chains in this list originate from one sample, sequenced in a study of response to subunit inactivated influenza vaccine. TCRdb recomputed calls from the RT-PCR reads with MiXCR, one row per CDR3 protein. The profile shows around 790,000 distinct CDR3 sequences, 20% to 25% of them singletons. Sample: PBMCs from blood, taken 5 days after vaccination. These receptors were taken from a man aged 45-65 years who received an inactivated influenza vaccine.

This clonotype has a count of ten or more. This rearrangement joins TRBV5-1 to TRBJ1-1; D unclear. The CDR3 loop spans 13 amino acids. Germline assignment: CDR1 SGHRS and CDR2 YFSETQ. Trimming left V 0 bases short and J 4 bases short, with 7 bases between. The CDR3 sequence: CASSLEGATEAFF. The CDR3 bases are TGCGCCAGCAGCTTGGAGGGTGCCACTGAAGCTTTCTTT.

The rearrangement uses TRBV12-3 or TRBV12-4 and TRBJ2-1, with TRBD2 as a possible D gene (6 bases). V shed 5 bases and J shed 5 bases, with 13 bases lying between them. This CDR3 is 14 amino acids long. CDR3 nucleotides: TGTGCCAGCAGTATACGCGGGGTCCACAATGAGCAGTTCTTC. This codes for CASSIRGVHNEQFF.

The J gene is TRBJ2-7, the V gene TRBV4-1; no clear D gene. Trimming removed 0 bases at V and 3 bases at J, with 9 bases between. The CDR3 length is 14 residues. Germline V gene sequence: CDR1 MGHRA, CDR2 YSYEKL. The CDR3 sequence is CASSQDLPVYEQYF. CDR3 sequence (DNA): TGCGCCAGCAGCCAAGATTTACCAGTCTACGAGCAGTACTTC.

The rearrangement links TRBV5-6 to TRBJ2-1, with 14 bases aligning to TRBD2. The CDR3 length is 19 residues. V gave up 4 bases and J gave up 4 bases; unmatched junction bases: 13. Germline values: CDR1 SGHDT, CDR2 YYEEEE. DNA of the CDR3: TGTGCCAGCAGCCCTACCTTCTCCGGGACTAGCGGGAGATACAATGAGCAGTTCTTC. Translated, it gives CASSPTFSGTSGRYNEQFF.

The chain has TRBV29-1 and TRBJ1-1, with D perhaps TRBD1 (6 bases). The CDR3 runs to 13 residues. Between the trimmed V and J ends, which lost 4 bases and 5 bases, there was a span of 14 bases. Germline values: CDR1 SQVTM, CDR2 ANQGSEA. CDR3 bases: TGCAGCGTTGGATTTGTACAGGGTACTGAAGCTTTCTTT. This codes for CSVGFVQGTEAFF. Full variable domain (missing parts from reference TRBV29-1 and TRBJ1-1): SAVISQKPSRDICQRGTSLTIQCQVDSQVTMMFWYRQQPGQSLTLIATANQGSEATYESGFVIDKFPISRPNLTFSTLTVSNMSPEDSSIYLCSVGFVQGTEAFFGQGTRLTVV.

This clonotype was picked up a small number of times. The chain carries TRBV10-3 and TRBJ1-2; D not resolved. Germline loops: CDR1 ENHRY, CDR2 SYGVKD. Trimming cost V 3 bases and J 2 bases, with 10 bases left between them. The CDR3 sequence is 14 residues long. Here the CDR3 reads CAISDSHPNYGYTF. CDR3 sequence (DNA): TGTGCCATCAGTGACAGCCACCCCAACTATGGCTACACCTTC.

This clonotype showed up just a few times. The genes are TRBV12-3 or TRBV12-4 and TRBJ2-7, with D perhaps matching TRBD1 (5 bases). CDR3 length: 14 amino acids. The ends were cut back, 6 bases at V and 0 bases at J, with 12 bases in the middle. The CDR3 nucleotides read TGTGCCAGCAGACGCTCGACAGCCTCCTACGAGCAGTACTTC. Protein: CASRRSTASYEQYF.

The chain carries TRBV4-3 and TRBJ2-7, with a possible D match to TRBD1 (6 bases). This CDR3 comprises 15 residues. V dropped 0 bases and J dropped 2 bases, with 11 bases sitting between them. Looked up from germline, CDR1 is LGHNA and CDR2 is YSLEER. The CDR3 nucleotides read TGCGCCAGCAGCCAAGATCCGGACAGACCCTACGAGCAGTACTTC. This sequence encodes CASSQDPDRPYEQYF.

This clonotype was found many times. The gene calls are TRBV29-1 and TRBJ2-2, with D unresolved. Trimming pared 4 bases from V and 6 bases from J, leaving 12 bases between. The CDR3 is made up of 13 amino acids. Looked up from germline, CDR1 is SQVTM and CDR2 is ANQGSEA. Here the CDR3 reads CSVGHPMAGELFF. The CDR3, as DNA: TGCAGCGTTGGCCACCCCATGGCCGGGGAGCTGTTTTTT.

A few counts support this clonotype. V gene TRBV15 combines with J gene TRBJ2-5; no definite D call. V lost 8 bases and J 4 bases, leaving 14 bases between the germline ends. The CDR3 contains 13 residues. CDR1 is LNHNV, CDR2 YYDKDF, per germline (reference sequence). The CDR3 is CATGRVDGETQYF. As DNA, the CDR3 is TGTGCCACCGGTCGGGTAGATGGAGAGACCCAGTACTTC.

J is TRBJ2-2 and V is TRBV29-1, with 7 positions matching TRBD2. CDR3 size: 14 residues. The V and J ends lost 0 bases and 7 bases, in that order; junction bases with no gene match: 5. CDR1 is SQVTM, CDR2 ANQGSEA, per germline. The CDR3 loop reads CSVEEAGEGGELFF. DNA of the CDR3: TGCAGCGTTGAAGAGGCGGGAGAGGGCGGGGAGCTGTTTTTT.

V gene TRBV3-1 combines with J gene TRBJ1-2; unclear D gene. The V end lost 4 bases, the J end lost 5 bases, and 8 bases lay between the germline ends. CDR3 length: 12 residues. CDR1 is LGHDT, CDR2 YNNKEL, per germline (reference sequence). The CDR3 nucleotides read TGTGCCAGCAGCCCTGGATTTTATGGCTACACCTTC. It codes for CASSPGFYGYTF. Using reference TRBV3-1 and TRBJ1-2 for the parts outside the CDR3, the full variable domain is DTAVSQTPKYLVTQMGNDKSIKCEQNLGHDTMYWYKQDSKKFLKIMFSYNNKELIINETVPNRFSPKSPDKAHLNLHINSLELGDSAVYFCASSPGFYGYTFGSGTRLTVV.

Here the CDR3 reads CASSDTGAYGYTF. DNA of the CDR3: TGTGCCAGCAGTGACACAGGGGCATATGGCTACACCTTC. The chain employs TRBV6-4 and TRBJ1-2; 7 bases fit TRBD1. The CDR3 contains 13 residues. Germline CDR1 MRHNA, CDR2 SNTAGT. V lost 2 bases, J lost 5 bases, and 2 bases stayed unmatched.

This chain connects TRBV24-1 to TRBJ2-3; D may be TRBD1 (5 bases). V shed 4 bases and J shed 1 base, with 8 bases lying between them. The CDR3 is 14 residues long. Germline values: CDR1 KGHDR, CDR2 SFDVKD. The CDR3 loop is CATSDRVGTDTQYF. In DNA, the CDR3 is TGTGCCACCAGTGACAGGGTTGGCACAGATACGCAGTATTTT.

The chain is built from TRBV20-1 and TRBJ2-1; D unclear. The V and J ends lost 4 bases and 5 bases respectively, with 15 bases between them. The CDR3 runs 14 residues. Germline CDR1 is DFQATT and CDR2 is SNEGSKA (reference sequence). Here the CDR3 reads CSANHLRNNNEQFF. The CDR3 coding sequence is TGCAGTGCTAATCACCTCCGTAACAACAATGAGCAGTTCTTC.

This clonotype turned up a few times. The chain uses TRBV7-2 and TRBJ2-1; 14 bases are a match to TRBD2. The CDR3 extends over 14 amino acids. Germline CDR1 reads SGHTA; CDR2 reads FQGNSA. With 5 bases clipped from V and 15 bases from J, the junction kept 9 bases outside the gene matches. The CDR3 is CASSLEGLAGEWFF. DNA of the CDR3: TGTGCCAGCAGCCTAGAGGGACTAGCGGGGGAGTGGTTCTTC.

The rearrangement uses TRBV6-1 and TRBJ2-1; D uncertain. Looked up from germline, CDR1 is MNHNS and CDR2 is SASEGT. V was cut by 6 bases and J by 4 bases, with 13 bases left in between. CDR3 length: 14 amino acids. The CDR3 sequence: CASSQGRKYNEQFF. DNA of the CDR3: TGTGCCAGCAGCCAAGGCAGGAAATACAATGAGCAGTTCTTC.

This clonotype was seen a handful of times. The chain's CDR3 is CATSVSGGEGTQYF. The CDR3 DNA reads as TGTGCCACCAGTGTCTCAGGGGGCGAAGGGACCCAGTACTTC. The chain couples TRBV24-1 to TRBJ2-5, with TRBD1 identical over 8 bases. Germline CDR1 reads KGHDR; CDR2 reads SFDVKD. This CDR3 is 14 amino acids long. V lost 5 bases, J lost 7 bases, and 8 bases stayed unmatched.

The J gene is TRBJ1-1, the V gene TRBV6-2 or TRBV6-3, with D hard to call. V gave up 5 bases and J gave up 1 base, with 14 bases separating them. Germline-derived CDR1 and CDR2 are MNHEY and SVGEGT. The CDR3 is made up of 15 amino acids. The CDR3 sequence is CASSPRSAQNTEAFF. The CDR3 nucleotides are TGTGCCAGCAGTCCCAGATCCGCCCAGAACACTGAAGCTTTCTTT.

In its sample, this clonotype was seen a few times. The chain recombines TRBV6-5 with TRBJ2-3; D assignment may be TRBD1 or TRBD2 (5 bases each). V was pared by 0 bases and J by 5 bases, with 9 bases between. Germline loops: CDR1 MNHEY, CDR2 SVGAGI. The CDR3 spans 14 residues. The CDR3 spells CASSYSFGGDTQYF. Written as DNA, the CDR3 is TGTGCCAGCAGTTACTCGTTTGGGGGAGATACGCAGTATTTT.

This clonotype was counted at least ten times. The CDR3, as DNA: TGCAGTGTACCGAATAGCGGGATCACAGATACGCAGTATTTT. Its protein is CSVPNSGITDTQYF. The rearrangement links TRBV20-1 to TRBJ2-3; 8 bases align to TRBD2. Germline-derived CDR1 and CDR2 are DFQATT and SNEGSKA (reference sequence). The V and J ends lost 7 bases and 2 bases, in that order; junction bases with no gene match: 8. This CDR3 contains 14 residues.

This chain links TRBV15 with TRBJ1-1, with no clear D. V lost 0 bases to trimming and J lost 11 bases, with 13 bases between them. Germline V gene data show CDR1 as LNHNV and CDR2 as YYDKDF (reference sequence). The CDR3 runs to 13 residues. CDR3 nucleotides: TGTGCCACCAGCAGAGATCGGGCCGGTGGGGCTTTCTTT. Translation: CATSRDRAGGAFF. Full variable domain (missing parts from reference TRBV15 and TRBJ1-1): DAMVIQNPRYQVTQFGKPVTLSCSQTLNHNVMYWYQQKSSQAPKLLFHYYDKDFNNEADTPDNFQSRRPNTSFCFLDIRSPGLGDTAMYLCATSRDRAGGAFFGQGTRLTVV.

This chain connects TRBV5-1 to TRBJ2-3, with 10 bases that match TRBD1. This CDR3 is 16 amino acids long. J was trimmed by 3 bases and V by 0 bases; bases with no gene match: 4. In germline, CDR1 is SGHRS, CDR2 YFSETQ. For the CDR3, the DNA is TGCGCCAGCAGCTTGGTGGGACAGGGGCTGACAGATACGCAGTATTTT. It encodes CASSLVGQGLTDTQYF.

This clonotype turned up a few times. The chain couples TRBV12-5 to TRBJ2-7, with unresolved D. Germline V gives CDR1 LGHNT, CDR2 FRNRAP. Trimming shortened V by 5 bases and J by 1 base, and 12 bases separated the two germline ends. CDR3 length: 14 amino acids. The CDR3 region is CASGAWVISYEQYF. Here the CDR3 DNA reads TGTGCTAGTGGTGCGTGGGTTATTTCCTACGAGCAGTACTTC.

Only a few counts were recorded for this clonotype. J is TRBJ1-1 and V is TRBV7-6, with TRBD1 as a possible D gene (5 bases). CDR3 size: 16 residues. From germline, CDR1 is SGHVS and CDR2 FNYEAQ. V was trimmed by 4 bases and J by 4 bases, leaving 19 bases between them. The CDR3 sequence is CASSSNEGPIPTEAFF. In DNA, the CDR3 is TGTGCCAGCAGCTCTAACGAGGGGCCGATCCCCACTGAAGCTTTCTTT.

CDR3 loop: CASSTAITSGGSDTQYF. The CDR3 DNA sequence: TGCGCCAGCAGCACCGCAATAACTAGCGGGGGGTCAGATACGCAGTATTTT. V usage is TRBV5-1 and J usage is TRBJ2-3; 12 nucleotides align to TRBD2. The CDR3 spans 17 residues. Trimming removed 4 bases from V and 4 bases from J; junction bases left unmatched: 10. Germline V lookup: CDR1 SGHRS, CDR2 YFSETQ.

This chain joins TRBV4-2 and TRBJ1-5; perhaps TRBD1 as D (5 bases). The CDR3 covers 18 residues. The germline V and J ends were trimmed by 0 bases and 0 bases, with 15 bases remaining between them. Germline V lookup: CDR1 LGHNA, CDR2 YNFKEQ. The CDR3 loop is CASSQEARYRHSNQPQHF. CDR3 coding DNA: TGTGCCAGCAGCCAAGAGGCGCGGTACAGGCATAGCAATCAGCCCCAGCATTTT.

The V and J genes are TRBV11-1 and TRBJ2-1, with 11 bases aligning to TRBD1. The CDR3 sequence is 14 residues long. Germline V lookup: CDR1 SGHAT, CDR2 FQDESV (reference sequence). V gave up 6 bases and J gave up 8 bases; unmatched junction bases: 6. This CDR3 reads CASRDRGLFYEQFF. DNA for the CDR3: TGTGCCAGCAGGGACAGGGGGCTCTTCTATGAGCAGTTCTTC.

This clonotype has a handful of counts. V and J are TRBV29-1 and TRBJ2-5; unclear D gene. V lost 3 bases and J 5 bases, leaving 13 bases between the germline ends. The CDR3 is made up of 13 amino acids. Germline CDR1 is SQVTM and CDR2 is ANQGSEA. The CDR3 sequence is CSVDLTLGETQYF. The CDR3 DNA reads TGCAGCGTTGACCTCACATTGGGGGAGACCCAGTACTTC.

This clonotype turned up a few times. The rearrangement links TRBV6-6 to TRBJ1-2, with D hard to call. The CDR3 runs to 13 residues. Per germline, CDR1 MNHNY and CDR2 SVGAGI (reference sequence). Deletions cut 3 bases from V and 2 bases from J, with 7 bases between. CDR3 DNA sequence: TGTGCCAGCAGTTATGGTTTGAACTATGGCTACACCTTC. Protein: CASSYGLNYGYTF.

This clonotype was counted a few times. This chain uses TRBV20-1 with TRBJ2-3; a weak D match, TRBD2 (6 bases). Germline CDR1 DFQATT, CDR2 SNEGSKA (reference sequence). CDR3 length: 14 residues. Trimming stripped 4 bases from V and 0 bases from J, with 11 bases between. The CDR3 region has the DNA TGCAGTGCTATTACCGGGACTAGCACAGATACGCAGTATTTT. Amino acid sequence: CSAITGTSTDTQYF.